The 16 T cell receptor beta chains below all came from one sample that was sequenced in a study of blood T cell repertoires in COVID-19. Measured with immunoSEQ multiplex PCR; TCRdb has only the in-frame clones, and not every one. The sample shows some 130,000 clones, approximately 80% of them seen only once. Sequenced: peripheral blood. The origin of the receptors is a woman aged 45-65 years with acute or convalescent COVID-19.

The chain combines TRBV18 with TRBJ1-2; perhaps TRBD1 as D (5 bases). Trimming removed 0 bases from V and 4 bases from J, with 15 bases in between. This CDR3 has 16 amino acids. Germline V gene sequence: CDR1 KGHSH, CDR2 LQKENI. In nucleotides, the CDR3 is TGTGCCAGCTCACCACCGCTTCGGGGGATGGGCTATGGCTACACCTTC. This sequence encodes CASSPPLRGMGYGYTF.

The rearrangement links TRBV5-1 to TRBJ1-5, with 8 bases fitting TRBD1. V gave up 4 bases and J gave up 7 bases; unmatched junction bases: 10. There are 15 residues in the CDR3. CDR1 is SGHRS, CDR2 YFSETQ, per germline. The CDR3 loop reads CASSPTGQGLQPQHF. The CDR3 coding sequence is TGCGCCAGCAGCCCAACTGGACAGGGTTTACAGCCCCAGCATTTT.

V and J are TRBV29-1 and TRBJ2-7, with D tentatively TRBD1 (7 bases). Deletions cut 5 bases from V and 6 bases from J, with 20 bases between. Germline assignment: CDR1 SQVTM and CDR2 ANQGSEA. This CDR3 is 14 amino acids long. DNA for the CDR3: TGCAGCGTTCGAGTAGGACAGGACTACTCCGAGCAGTACTTC. This sequence encodes CSVRVGQDYSEQYF.

The chain employs TRBV24-1 and TRBJ1-1; a possible D gene is TRBD1 (6 bases). Germline CDR1 and CDR2: KGHDR and SFDVKD. Trimming shortened V by 4 bases and J by 5 bases, and 10 bases separated the two germline ends. There are 13 residues in the CDR3. The CDR3, as DNA: TGTGCCACCAGTGACTACAGGGAGACTGAAGCTTTCTTT. Translated: CATSDYRETEAFF.

This clone was detected only a few times. The gene calls are TRBV20-1 and TRBJ2-1; maybe TRBD2 (6 bases). The V end was cut by 3 bases, the J end by 1 base, with 13 bases between. The germline gives CDR1 DFQATT, CDR2 SNEGSKA (reference sequence). The CDR3 has 15 amino acids. The chain's CDR3 is CSASTLRGSYNEQFF. For the CDR3, the DNA is TGCAGTGCTAGTACCTTGCGGGGTTCCTACAATGAGCAGTTCTTC.

The V call is TRBV12-5, the J call TRBJ1-5; D is ambiguous. CDR1 and CDR2 from the germline V gene are LGHNT and FRNRAP. The CDR3 is 14 residues long. V lost 1 base to trimming and J lost 0 bases, with 4 bases between them. The DNA of the CDR3 is TGTGCTAGTGGTTTGGCCAGTAGCAATCAGCCCCAGCATTTT. Encoded protein: CASGLASSNQPQHF.

The chain is built from TRBV10-2 and TRBJ1-2; TRBD1 might be the D (5 bases). This CDR3 spans 12 amino acids. The V gene's germline CDR1 is WSHSY and CDR2 SAAADI. Trimming removed 4 bases from V and 5 bases from J, with 8 bases in between. The CDR3 protein is CASSGGGYGYTF. The DNA for the CDR3 is TGCGCCAGCAGTGGGGGGGGTTATGGCTACACCTTC.

The chain uses TRBV7-8 and TRBJ1-5; no clear D gene. V shed 2 bases and J shed 6 bases, with 11 bases lying between them. Germline lookup yields CDR1 SGHVS and CDR2 FQNEAQ. There are 14 residues in the CDR3. The CDR3 DNA reads as TGTGCCAGCAGCTTACTACGGGTGGGTCAGCCCCAGCATTTT. Translation gives CASSLLRVGQPQHF.

The chain couples TRBV10-3 to TRBJ1-1; weak D call: TRBD1 (6 bases). The V end lost 4 bases, the J end lost 2 bases, and 17 bases lay between the germline ends. The CDR3 is 16 amino acids. Per the germline V gene, CDR1 is ENHRY and CDR2 is SYGVKD. The CDR3 here is CAISGRDTSPNTEAFF. CDR3 nucleotides: TGTGCCATCAGTGGTAGGGACACCAGCCCCAACACTGAAGCTTTCTTT.

This chain links TRBV7-2 with TRBJ1-6; D gene ambiguous. CDR3 length equals 13 residues. Germline V gene data show CDR1 as SGHTA and CDR2 as FQGNSA. V was trimmed by 5 bases and J by 7 bases, leaving 9 bases between them. This CDR3 is CASSQVLNSPLHF. CDR3 bases: TGTGCCAGCAGCCAGGTTTTGAATTCACCCCTCCACTTT.

This clone has just a few counts. The gene calls are TRBV30 and TRBJ1-1; 12 bases map to TRBD1. Germline V gives CDR1 GTSNPN, CDR2 SVGIG (reference sequence). This CDR3 region has 14 residues. J gave up 6 bases and V 5 bases, and 7 bases lay outside the gene matches. DNA of the CDR3: TGTGCCTGGGACAGGGACAGGGGGCTGTCTGAAGCTTTCTTT. This encodes CAWDRDRGLSEAFF.

The chain has TRBV5-1 and TRBJ1-3, with 8 bases aligning to TRBD1. There are 15 residues in the CDR3. With 0 bases clipped from V and 3 bases from J, the junction kept 2 bases outside the gene matches. Per germline, CDR1 SGHRS and CDR2 YFSETQ. The chain's CDR3 is CASSLAGGDGNTIYF. CDR3 coding DNA: TGCGCCAGCAGCTTGGCAGGGGGCGATGGAAACACCATATATTTT. Full variable domain (remainder filled in from reference TRBV5-1 and TRBJ1-3): KAGVTQTPRYLIKTRGQQVTLSCSPISGHRSVSWYQQTPGQGLQFLFEYFSETQRNKGNFPGRFSGRQFSNSRSEMNVSTLELGDSALYLCASSLAGGDGNTIYFGEGSWLTVV.

This clone was detected ten times or more. V gene TRBV9 combines with J gene TRBJ2-1; 10 bases map to TRBD2. Per the germline V gene, CDR1 is SGDLS and CDR2 is YYNGEE. V was pared by 4 bases and J by 8 bases, with 9 bases of the junction left unmatched. This CDR3 has 15 amino acids. CDR3 in amino acids: CASSPRSGGAHEQFF. The DNA of the CDR3 is TGTGCCAGCAGCCCACGGAGCGGGGGGGCCCATGAGCAGTTCTTC.

For this clone: Distinct nucleotide sequences in the sample also encode this CDR3. This chain joins TRBV7-9 and TRBJ2-2, with 7 bases that match TRBD2. The ends lost 1 base at V and 5 bases at J; junction bases unmatched: 1. Germline CDR1 reads SEHNR; CDR2 reads FQNEAQ (reference sequence). The CDR3 length is 14 residues. CDR3 region: CASSLEGGTGELFF. The DNA of the CDR3 is TGTGCCAGCAGCTTAGAGGGAGGGACCGGGGAGCTGTTTTTT.

This clone was seen only once. This chain joins TRBV6-1 and TRBJ1-1, with no clear D. The CDR3 extends over 13 amino acids. V shed 2 bases and J shed 6 bases, with 10 bases lying between them. Germline CDR1 is MNHNS and CDR2 is SASEGT. CDR3 sequence (DNA): TGTGCCAGCAGTGAAAGGTGGCGGGCTGAAGCTTTCTTT. Translated: CASSERWRAEAFF.

This clone has only a few counts. The CDR3 loop is CASSLVGGTGNNEQFF. In DNA form, the CDR3 reads TGTGCCAGCAGCTTGGTGGGGGGGACAGGGAACAATGAGCAGTTCTTC. The chain links TRBV5-8 to TRBJ2-1; 9 positions agree with TRBD1. CDR1 is SGHTS and CDR2 is YDEGEE in the germline V gene. V dropped 0 bases and J dropped 5; count of bases not matched to a gene: 6. The CDR3 contains 16 residues.